This TCR beta chain came from a study of T cell changes during pregnancy in multiple sclerosis. Here immunoSEQ multiplex PCR was the method, and the copy in TCRdb shows in-frame clones only, minus some. The table has about 40,000 clones, around 94% seen once. V was pared by 3 bases and J by 7 bases, with 12 bases between. CDR1 MNHNS and CDR2 SASEGT come from the germline V gene. This CDR3 is 14 amino acids long. This chain joins TRBV6-1 and TRBJ2-2; maybe TRBD1 (5 bases). The receptor's source is a female donor with multiple sclerosis, enrolled in a pregnancy study. The sequences come from peripheral blood, collected in the third trimester of pregnancy. CDR3 region: CASSDRAGGGELFF. CDR3 nucleotide sequence: TGTGCCAGCAGTGACAGGGCCGGTGGCGGGGAGCTGTTTTTT.